The rows below give T cell receptor beta chains drawn from one sample of a study of cytomegalovirus exposure and HLA in healthy donors. Sequencing used immunoSEQ multiplex PCR; TCRdb keeps in-frame clones, though not all of them. The sample contains 170,000 or so clones, about four fifths of which appear only once. The sequencing sample was made of PBMCs. These receptors all stem from a man aged 18 to 30 in good health and CMV-seronegative. Both conserved end residues are part of each CDR3. The D gene is left open where the match is weak. Some rows mark clone size as missing; the rest say once, few, many or name a class of expanded clone.

V gene	D gene	clone size	J gene	CDR3 DNA	CDR3 protein
TRBV4-1	TRBD2	few	TRBJ2-7	TGCGCCAGCAGCACCCCCGGGACTAGCCACGAGCAGTACTTC	CASSTPGTSHEQYF
TRBV5-4	TRBD1	NA	TRBJ2-5	TGTGCCAGCAGCTCCCCTGGACAGGGTAACCAAGAGACCCAGTACTTC	CASSSPGQGNQETQYF
TRBV5-1	NA	NA	TRBJ2-7	TGCGCCAGCAGCTACTACACAGGGACCTACGAGCAGTACTTC	CASSYYTGTYEQYF
TRBV28	TRBD1	few	TRBJ1-5	TGTGCCAGCAGTGGGGACAGGGGGCATCAGCCCCAGCATTTT	CASSGDRGHQPQHF
TRBV11-2	TRBD2	once	TRBJ2-7	TGTGCCAGCAGCTTAAGGAGAGGGACTAGCAATCCCTACGAGCAGTACTTC	CASSLRRGTSNPYEQYF
TRBV9	NA	NA	TRBJ1-2	TGTGCCAGCAGCCCCTTTGCGTGTGGCTACACCTTC	CASSPFACGYTF
TRBV27	NA	NA	TRBJ2-5	TGTGCCAGCAGTTTATCCTCTCCCCCCCAAGAGACCCAGTACTTC	CASSLSSPPQETQYF
TRBV4-3	TRBD2	NA	TRBJ2-5	TGCGCCAGCAGCCAAGATGGGCGGGAGGGAGAGACCCAGTACTTC	CASSQDGREGETQYF
TRBV7-9	NA	NA	TRBJ1-2	TGTTCCAGCAGCTTAGCTACCGACATGGATCGGTTTTATGGCTACACCTTC	CSSSLATDMDRFYGYTF
TRBV7-3	TRBD2	NA	TRBJ2-2	TGTGCCAGCAGCCCTGTCCCTAGCGGGGGTTCCACCGGGGAGCTGTTTTTT	CASSPVPSGGSTGELFF
TRBV7-2	NA	NA	TRBJ2-1	TGTGCCAGCAGCCCACTCACAGGGTTCCATGAGCAGTTCTTC	CASSPLTGFHEQFF
TRBV9	NA	once	TRBJ1-2	TGTGCCAGCAGCGTAGGTGATGAACTCTATGGCTACACCTTC	CASSVGDELYGYTF
TRBV5-1	TRBD1	NA	TRBJ1-1	TGCGCCAGCAGCTTAACGACAGGGCTGGACACTGAAGCTTTCTTT	CASSLTTGLDTEAFF
TRBV25-1	TRBD2	NA	TRBJ2-2	TGTGCCAGCCGGACTAGCGGGACGGGGGAGCTGTTTTTT	CASRTSGTGELFF
TRBV11-3	TRBD2	few	TRBJ2-1	TGTGCCAGCAGACTAGCGGGGGTCGGGGAGCAGTTCTTC	CASRLAGVGEQFF
TRBV7-9	TRBD1	once	TRBJ1-1	TGTTCCAGCAGCTTTACAGGGGGCTTGGGGAACACTGAAGCTTTCTTT	CSSSFTGGLGNTEAFF
TRBV29-1	NA	NA	TRBJ2-5	TGCAGCGTTGGATCGGGGACCCAGTACTTC	CSVGSGTQYF
TRBV6-9	TRBD1	few	TRBJ1-6	TGTGCCAGCAGCTGGACAGGGGACAATTCACCCCTCCACTTT	CASSWTGDNSPLHF
TRBV27	TRBD1	NA	TRBJ2-5	TGTGCCAGCAGTCGACAGGGCTTGAGAGAGACCCAGTACTTC	CASSRQGLRETQYF
TRBV7-9	TRBD1	few	TRBJ2-1	TGTGCCAGCAGCTTGACAGGGGTCAATGAGCAGTTCTTC	CASSLTGVNEQFF
TRBV29-1	TRBD1	NA	TRBJ2-1	TGCAGCGTTGTGACAGGGGATGGCAATGAGCAGTTCTTC	CSVVTGDGNEQFF
TRBV4-1	TRBD2	NA	TRBJ2-3	TGCGCCAGCAGCCAAGACAGAGCGGGGGGGCCAACAGATACGCAGTATTTT	CASSQDRAGGPTDTQYF
TRBV5-1	TRBD1	NA	TRBJ2-2	TGCGCCAGCACCCCACAGGGGTCTTTTTTCACCGGGGAGCTGTTTTTT	CASTPQGSFFTGELFF
TRBV7-9	NA	NA	TRBJ1-1	TGTGCCAGCAGGAATTACAGGGAACTGAACACTGAAGCTTTCTTT	CASRNYRELNTEAFF
TRBV5-4	NA	NA	TRBJ1-1	TGTGCCAGCAGCCAGGGTATTGGTCACGAGAACACTGAAGCTTTCTTT	CASSQGIGHENTEAFF
TRBV5-1	NA	few	TRBJ2-7	TGCGCCAGCAGCCCCGGGAGCCACGAGCAGTACTTC	CASSPGSHEQYF
TRBV10-3	TRBD2	NA	TRBJ2-5	TGTGCCATCAGTGAGTCGGGACTAGCGGGAAGGGAGACCCAGTACTTC	CAISESGLAGRETQYF
TRBV7-9	NA	NA	TRBJ2-5	TGTGCCAGCAGCGGCCCTCTAGCGCTCAAACAAGAGACCCAGTACTTC	CASSGPLALKQETQYF
TRBV9	TRBD1	NA	TRBJ1-6	TGTGCCAGCAGCCCCGAAGGACAGGGCGGTTCACCCCTCCACTTT	CASSPEGQGGSPLHF
TRBV9	TRBD1	NA	TRBJ2-3	TGTGCCAGCAGCCTCTCTAAGACAGGGGAGGATACAGATACGCAGTATTTT	CASSLSKTGEDTDTQYF
TRBV6-5	NA	few	TRBJ1-1	TGTGCCAGCACTCGACCCGGGTCCACTGAAGCTTTCTTT	CASTRPGSTEAFF
TRBV6-4	TRBD2	NA	TRBJ2-3	TGTGCCAGCAGCAGACTAGCGGGGAACCCAGATACGCAGTATTTT	CASSRLAGNPDTQYF
TRBV10-3	NA	NA	TRBJ2-5	TGTGCCATCAGTGCCACTCAAGAGACCCAGTACTTC	CAISATQETQYF
TRBV7-9	NA	NA	TRBJ1-2	TGTGCCAGCAGCCCCAGGGGTATTAGCTATGGCTACACCTTC	CASSPRGISYGYTF
TRBV9	NA	once	TRBJ1-1	TGTGCCAGCAGCGTACGGCCAGGGGACACTGAAGCTTTCTTT	CASSVRPGDTEAFF
TRBV28	NA	NA	TRBJ1-2	TGTGCCAGCAAAAGGTCGGGTGGCTACACCTTC	CASKRSGGYTF
TRBV27	TRBD2	NA	TRBJ2-2	TGTGCCAGCAGTTTCAGCGGGAGGAGGTGGGGGGAGCTGTTTTTT	CASSFSGRRWGELFF
TRBV5-1	TRBD1	NA	TRBJ2-1	TGCGCCAGCAGCTGGGGACAGACGTACAATGAGCAGTTCTTC	CASSWGQTYNEQFF
TRBV5-1	NA	NA	TRBJ2-1	TGCGCCAGCAGCTTGGCCCTTGGGCAGGGCTACAATGAGCAGTTCTTC	CASSLALGQGYNEQFF
TRBV15	NA	NA	TRBJ1-6	TGTGCCACCAGCAGAGCTGGGTCAGGGGTTTCACCCCTCCACTTT	CATSRAGSGVSPLHF
TRBV10-1	TRBD1	NA	TRBJ1-5	TGCGCCAGCAGGACAGGGAGCAATCAGCCCCAGCATTTT	CASRTGSNQPQHF
TRBV7-2	NA	NA	TRBJ1-6	TGTGCCAGCACCTCAGGGACACCCCTCCACTTT	CASTSGTPLHF
TRBV19	NA	NA	TRBJ1-4	TGTGCCAGTCAAAACGGAGCAACTAATGAAAAACTGTTTTTT	CASQNGATNEKLFF
TRBV29-1	NA	NA	TRBJ1-1	TGCAGCGTTGAAGATGGGGGCGCGCGGGAAGCTTTCTTT	CSVEDGGAREAFF
TRBV27	TRBD1	NA	TRBJ1-2	TGTGCCAGCAGCCTCAACAGGGGCTCGTATGGCTACACCTTC	CASSLNRGSYGYTF
TRBV5-5	TRBD1	NA	TRBJ1-6	TGTGCCAGCAGCTTTCGTGACAGGGGCACCTATAATTCACCCCTCCACTTT	CASSFRDRGTYNSPLHF
TRBV11-2	TRBD1	once	TRBJ1-1	TGTGCCAGCAGACAGGGGGTGGGGACTGAAGCTTTCTTT	CASRQGVGTEAFF
TRBV27	NA	NA	TRBJ1-5	TGTGCCAGCAGTTTATCACCAGATCAGCCCCAGCATTTT	CASSLSPDQPQHF
TRBV5-1	TRBD2	NA	TRBJ2-3	TGCGCCAGCAGCCCACTTGGCGGGGGGTACACAGATACGCAGTATTTT	CASSPLGGGYTDTQYF